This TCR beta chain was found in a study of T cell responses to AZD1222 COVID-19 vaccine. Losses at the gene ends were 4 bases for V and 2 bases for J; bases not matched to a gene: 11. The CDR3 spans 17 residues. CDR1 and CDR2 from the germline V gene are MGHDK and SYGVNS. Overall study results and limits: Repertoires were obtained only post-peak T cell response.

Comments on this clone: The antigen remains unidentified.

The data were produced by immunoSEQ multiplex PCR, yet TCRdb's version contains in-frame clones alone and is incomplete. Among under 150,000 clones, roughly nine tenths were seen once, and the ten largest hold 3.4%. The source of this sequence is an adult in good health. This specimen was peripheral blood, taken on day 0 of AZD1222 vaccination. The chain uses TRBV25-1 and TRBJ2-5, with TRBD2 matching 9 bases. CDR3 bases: TGTGCCAGCAGTGTCGTAGGAGAGCGGGGGGCACAAGAGACCCAGTACTTC. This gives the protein CASSVVGERGAQETQYF. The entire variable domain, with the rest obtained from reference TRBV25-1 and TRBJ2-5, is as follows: EADIYQTPRYLVIGTGKKITLECSQTMGHDKMYWYQQDPGMELHLIHYSYGVNSTEKGDLSSESTVSRIRTEHFPLTLESARPSHTSQYLCASSVVGERGAQETQYFGPGTRLLVL.